This T cell receptor (beta chain) is drawn from a study of cytomegalovirus exposure and HLA in healthy donors. Broader study findings: The study recorded fewer than 200 TCR beta chains that were cytomegalovirus-associated. About 87% or about 30% of the time was how often most TCR beta V segments were productive, according to an earlier analysis.

The CDR3 covers 13 residues. Germline CDR1 SGHVS, CDR2 FNYEAQ. The ends were cut back, 5 bases at V and 4 bases at J, with 11 bases in the middle. Nominally healthy donors provided the samples, though records likely missed some immune exposures. This clone was seen more than once but under ten times. Its antigen is currently unknown. PCR primers comprised 60 Vbeta and 13 Jbeta primers. The data were produced by immunoSEQ multiplex PCR, yet TCRdb's version contains in-frame clones alone and is incomplete. The table has around 180,000 clones, around 80% seen once; the top ten hold around 1.9%. The chain carries TRBV7-6 and TRBJ2-5, with a tentative D call TRBD2 (5 bases). This receptor was obtained from a woman aged 18-29 years in good health and CMV-seropositive. The sample consisted of PBMCs. The CDR3 region has the DNA TGTGCCAGCAGCCGATACGGGGTAGAGACCCAGTACTTC. Amino acid sequence: CASSRYGVETQYF.